A single sample is the source of the 12 T cell receptor beta chains below, sequenced in a study of CD8+ T cells in alopecia areata (dated 2018 in TCRdb). The library relied on the immunoSEQ multiplex PCR assay. For TCR sequencing, RNA was extracted from every sample and reverse transcribed into cDNA to serve as template. Entries here come from immuneACCESS through TCRdb and include only in-frame sequences with V and J called. Some clones fail to appear in such tables; in the studies checked, an unresolved V gene covers under half of the shortfall, and the cause of the remainder is unknown. The sample table holds 150,000 or so clones, of which about 60% were seen once. In total, the top ten clones hold about 6.8% of the sample. This specimen's time point label, per the study, means: baseline before oral tofacitinib. This specimen was CD4+ T cells sorted from blood, taken at week 0. Receptors were obtained from a human donor with alopecia areata.

The chain employs TRBV4-2 and TRBJ2-5; D is undetermined. The CDR3 is made up of 13 amino acids. Germline V lookup: CDR1 LGHNA, CDR2 YNFKEQ. The V and J ends lost 3 bases and 2 bases respectively, with 7 bases between them. CDR3 bases: TGTGCCAGCAGCCAGGGGTTACAAGAGACCCAGTACTTC. Encoded protein: CASSQGLQETQYF.

This clone has more than one count but fewer than ten. The genes are TRBV12-5 and TRBJ2-3, with D perhaps matching TRBD2 (6 bases). The CDR3 covers 13 residues. V was cut by 6 bases and J by 5 bases, with 12 bases left in between. Germline-derived CDR1 and CDR2 are LGHNT and FRNRAP. The CDR3 loop reads CASGEGGEDTQYF. The CDR3 DNA follows: TGTGCTAGTGGAGAGGGCGGGGAAGATACGCAGTATTTT.

This clone was observed a single time. The chain combines TRBV30 with TRBJ1-2; D remains ambiguous. Germline lookup yields CDR1 GTSNPN and CDR2 SVGIG (reference sequence). The germline V and J ends were trimmed by 4 bases and 8 bases, with 20 bases remaining between them. This CDR3 has 14 residues. The CDR3 nucleotides are TGTGCCTGGAATAAGGCCACCCCCACTGGCGGCTACACCTTC. The encoded protein is CAWNKATPTGGYTF.

The chain couples TRBV6-5 to TRBJ1-1; 7 bases map to TRBD1. The CDR3 is 13 amino acids. Losses at the gene ends were 6 bases for V and 5 bases for J; bases not matched to a gene: 6. Germline V lookup: CDR1 MNHEY, CDR2 SVGAGI. The CDR3 here is CASSAQGGTEAFF. The CDR3 DNA sequence: TGTGCCAGCAGCGCCCAGGGGGGTACTGAAGCTTTCTTT.

The rearrangement links TRBV7-9 to TRBJ2-7; D is unclear. The germline V and J ends were trimmed by 5 bases and 0 bases, with 11 bases remaining between them. The CDR3 has 14 amino acids. Germline V gene sequence: CDR1 SEHNR, CDR2 FQNEAQ (reference sequence). The chain's CDR3 is CASSPLGYSYEQYF. The CDR3 bases are TGTGCCAGCAGCCCCTTGGGATACTCCTACGAGCAGTACTTC.

This sequence joins TRBV25-1 and TRBJ1-4; 7 bases are shared with TRBD1. The length of the CDR3 is 12 residues. The V gene's germline CDR1 is MGHDK and CDR2 SYGVNS. The J segment lost 8 bases and the V segment lost 6 bases, leaving 3 bases of the junction unmatched. The CDR3 loop reads CASRQGSEKLFF. As DNA, the CDR3 is TGTGCCAGCAGACAGGGGTCCGAAAAACTGTTTTTT.

The V and J genes are TRBV27 and TRBJ2-4; D is ambiguous. V lost 4 bases to trimming and J lost 1 base, with 5 bases between them. The CDR3 is 13 amino acids. Germline-derived CDR1 and CDR2 are MNHEY and SMNVEV (reference sequence). CDR3 loop: CASSSPAKNIQYF. The CDR3, as DNA: TGTGCCAGCAGTTCCCCCGCCAAAAACATTCAGTACTTC.

The CDR3 region is CASSLGQGGNQPQHF. CDR3 nucleotides: TGTGCCAGCAGCTTGGGGCAGGGTGGCAATCAGCCCCAGCATTTT. This rearrangement joins TRBV5-6 to TRBJ1-5; tentatively, D is TRBD1 (5 bases). The CDR3 covers 15 residues. Trimming shortened V by 0 bases and J by 2 bases, and 9 bases separated the two germline ends. CDR1 is SGHDT, CDR2 YYEEEE, per germline.

This clone was counted only a few times. The chain recombines TRBV2 with TRBJ1-6; 9 nucleotides line up with TRBD1. The CDR3 has 15 residues. The J segment lost 7 bases and the V segment lost 5 bases, leaving 6 bases of the junction unmatched. Germline V gives CDR1 SNHLY, CDR2 FYNNEI. CDR3 DNA: TGTGCCAGCAGTTTCGACAGGGGGGGGAATTCACCCCTCCACTTT. Encoded protein: CASSFDRGGNSPLHF.

This clone was seen a few times. The CDR3 DNA reads as TGTGCCACCAAGAGGACTGGGAATGAAAAACTGTTTTTT. Protein sequence: CATKRTGNEKLFF. The chain recombines TRBV6-5 with TRBJ1-4, with D hard to call. The CDR3 runs 13 residues. V lost 10 bases and J 5 bases, leaving 14 bases between the germline ends. Per germline, CDR1 MNHEY and CDR2 SVGAGI.

V and J are TRBV30 and TRBJ1-5; D is perhaps TRBD1 (6 bases). V was clipped by 2 bases and J by 3 bases, with 11 bases between them. Germline V lookup: CDR1 GTSNPN, CDR2 SVGIG (reference sequence). This CDR3 is built from 14 residues. CDR3 in amino acids: CAWSYTGLNQPQHF. CDR3 bases: TGTGCCTGGAGTTATACAGGGCTCAATCAGCCCCAGCATTTT.

This clone was seen only a few times. The V call is TRBV7-2, the J call TRBJ2-2, with D unresolved. Germline CDR1 is SGHTA and CDR2 is FQGNSA. The CDR3 length is 13 residues. Deletions cut 0 bases from V and 6 bases from J, with 5 bases between. In DNA form, the CDR3 reads TGTGCCAGCAGCTTAGCTACGTCCGGGGAGCTGTTTTTT. It yields the protein CASSLATSGELFF.